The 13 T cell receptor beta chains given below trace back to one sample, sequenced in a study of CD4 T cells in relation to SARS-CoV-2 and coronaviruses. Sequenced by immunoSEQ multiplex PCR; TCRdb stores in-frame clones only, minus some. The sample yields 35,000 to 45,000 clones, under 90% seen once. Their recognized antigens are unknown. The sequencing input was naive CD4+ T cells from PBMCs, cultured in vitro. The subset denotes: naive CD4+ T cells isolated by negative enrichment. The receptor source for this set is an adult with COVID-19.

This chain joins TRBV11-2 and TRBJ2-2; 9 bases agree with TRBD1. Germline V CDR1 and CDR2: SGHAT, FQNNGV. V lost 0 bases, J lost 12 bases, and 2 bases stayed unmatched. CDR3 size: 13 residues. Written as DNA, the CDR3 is TGTGCCAGCAGCTTAGATACAGGGGGCCAGCTGTTTTTT. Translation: CASSLDTGGQLFF.

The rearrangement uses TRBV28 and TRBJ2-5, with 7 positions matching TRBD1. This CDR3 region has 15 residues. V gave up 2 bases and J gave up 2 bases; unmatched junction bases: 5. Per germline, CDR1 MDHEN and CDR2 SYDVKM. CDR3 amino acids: CASSLHGQVQETQYF. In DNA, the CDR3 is TGTGCCAGCAGTTTACATGGACAGGTTCAAGAGACCCAGTACTTC. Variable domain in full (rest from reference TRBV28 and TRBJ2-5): DVKVTQSSRYLVKRTGEKVFLECVQDMDHENMFWYRQDPGLGLRLIYFSYDVKMKEKGDIPEGYSVSREKKERFSLILESASTNQTSMYLCASSLHGQVQETQYFGPGTRLLVL.

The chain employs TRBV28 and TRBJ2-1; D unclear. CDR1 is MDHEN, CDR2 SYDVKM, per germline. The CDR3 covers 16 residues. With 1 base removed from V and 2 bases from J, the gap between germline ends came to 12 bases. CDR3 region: CASSLLFGATYNEQFF. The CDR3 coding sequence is TGTGCCAGCAGTTTATTGTTCGGAGCCACCTACAATGAGCAGTTCTTC.

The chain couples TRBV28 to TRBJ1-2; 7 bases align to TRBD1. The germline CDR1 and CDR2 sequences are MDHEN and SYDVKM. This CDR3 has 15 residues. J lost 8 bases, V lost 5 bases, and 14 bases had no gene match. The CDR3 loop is CASSPSYGTAEGYTF. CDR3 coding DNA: TGTGCCAGCAGTCCAAGCTACGGGACAGCGGAAGGCTACACCTTC.

CDR3 sequence (DNA): TGTGCCTGGAGTGTAGTGGGGACGAGCTACAATGAGCAGTTCTTC. It codes for CAWSVVGTSYNEQFF. The V call is TRBV30, the J call TRBJ2-1; D is possibly TRBD1 or TRBD2 (5 bases each). Germline CDR1 is GTSNPN and CDR2 is SVGIG (reference sequence). With 0 bases removed from V and 3 bases from J, the gap between germline ends came to 12 bases. The length of the CDR3 is 15 residues.

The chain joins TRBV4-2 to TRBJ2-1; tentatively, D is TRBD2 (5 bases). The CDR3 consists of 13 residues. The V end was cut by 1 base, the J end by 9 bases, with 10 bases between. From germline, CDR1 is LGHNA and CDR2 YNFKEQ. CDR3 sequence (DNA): TGTGCCAGCAGCCAAGCCCGAGGGTTTGAGCAGTTCTTC. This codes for CASSQARGFEQFF.

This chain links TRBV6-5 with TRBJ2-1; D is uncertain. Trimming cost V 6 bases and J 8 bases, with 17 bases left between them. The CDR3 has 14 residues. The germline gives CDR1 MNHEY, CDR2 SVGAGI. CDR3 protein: CASSSLGPAYEQFF. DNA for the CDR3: TGTGCCAGCAGCTCCCTCGGACCCGCTTATGAGCAGTTCTTC.

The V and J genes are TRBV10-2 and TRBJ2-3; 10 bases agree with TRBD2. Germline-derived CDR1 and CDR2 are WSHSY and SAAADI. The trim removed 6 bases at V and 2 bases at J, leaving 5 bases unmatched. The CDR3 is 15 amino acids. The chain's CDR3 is CASSGAGGSTDTQYF. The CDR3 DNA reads TGCGCCAGCAGCGGAGCGGGAGGGTCCACAGATACGCAGTATTTT.

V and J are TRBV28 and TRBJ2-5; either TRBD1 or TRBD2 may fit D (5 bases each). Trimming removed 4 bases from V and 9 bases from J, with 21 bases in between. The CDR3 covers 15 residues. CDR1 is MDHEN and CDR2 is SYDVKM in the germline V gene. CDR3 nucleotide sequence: TGTGCCAGCAGTTCCCAAATGCCGGGGCTTTCGTCCCAGTACTTC. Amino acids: CASSSQMPGLSSQYF.

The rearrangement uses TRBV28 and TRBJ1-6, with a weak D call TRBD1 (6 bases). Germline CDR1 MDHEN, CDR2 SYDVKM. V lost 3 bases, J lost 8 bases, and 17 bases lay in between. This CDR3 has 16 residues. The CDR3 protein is CASSFLTQGWYSPLHF. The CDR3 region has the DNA TGTGCCAGCAGTTTTCTTACACAGGGATGGTATTCACCCCTCCACTTT. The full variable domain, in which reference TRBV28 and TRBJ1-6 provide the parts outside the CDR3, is DVKVTQSSRYLVKRTGEKVFLECVQDMDHENMFWYRQDPGLGLRLIYFSYDVKMKEKGDIPEGYSVSREKKERFSLILESASTNQTSMYLCASSFLTQGWYSPLHFGNGTRLTVT.

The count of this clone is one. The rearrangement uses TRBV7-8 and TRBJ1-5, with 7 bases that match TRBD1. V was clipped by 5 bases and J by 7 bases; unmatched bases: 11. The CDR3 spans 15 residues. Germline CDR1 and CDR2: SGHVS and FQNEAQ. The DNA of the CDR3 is TGTGCCAGCAGCCCCCGCAGACAGGGCAGCCAGCCCCAGCATTTT. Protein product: CASSPRRQGSQPQHF. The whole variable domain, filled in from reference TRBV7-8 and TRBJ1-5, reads GAGVSQSPRYKVAKRGQDVALRCDPISGHVSLFWYQQALGQGPEFLTYFQNEAQLDKSGLPSDRFFAERPEGSVSTLKIQRTQQEDSAVYLCASSPRRQGSQPQHFGDGTRLSIL.

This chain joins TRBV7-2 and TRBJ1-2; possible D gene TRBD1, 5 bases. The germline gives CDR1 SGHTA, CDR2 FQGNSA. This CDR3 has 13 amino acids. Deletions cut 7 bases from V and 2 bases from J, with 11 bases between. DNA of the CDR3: TGTGCCAGCACCGCCGGGGGGAACTATGGCTACACCTTC. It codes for CASTAGGNYGYTF.

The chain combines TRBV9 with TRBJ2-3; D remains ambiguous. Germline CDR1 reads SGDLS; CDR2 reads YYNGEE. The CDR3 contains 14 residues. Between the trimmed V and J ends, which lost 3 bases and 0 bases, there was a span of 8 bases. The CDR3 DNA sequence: TGTGCCAGCAGCGGTCACTCTAGCACAGATACGCAGTATTTT. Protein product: CASSGHSSTDTQYF. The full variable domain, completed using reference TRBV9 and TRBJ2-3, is DSGVTQTPKHLITATGQRVTLRCSPRSGDLSVYWYQQSLDQGLQFLIQYYNGEERAKGNILERFSAQQFPDLHSELNLSSLELGDSALYFCASSGHSSTDTQYFGPGTRLTVL.